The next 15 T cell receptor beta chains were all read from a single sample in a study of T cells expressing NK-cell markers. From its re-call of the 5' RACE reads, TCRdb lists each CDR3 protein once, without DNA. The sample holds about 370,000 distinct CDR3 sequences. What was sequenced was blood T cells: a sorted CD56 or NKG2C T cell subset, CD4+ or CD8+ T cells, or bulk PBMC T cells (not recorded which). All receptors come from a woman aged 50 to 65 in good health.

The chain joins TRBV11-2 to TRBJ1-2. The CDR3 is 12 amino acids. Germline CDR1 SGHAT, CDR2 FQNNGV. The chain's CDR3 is CASSLDVYGYTF.

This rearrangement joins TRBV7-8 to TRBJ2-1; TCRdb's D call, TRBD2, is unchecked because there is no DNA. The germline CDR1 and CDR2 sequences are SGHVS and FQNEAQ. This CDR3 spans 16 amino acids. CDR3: CASSFRGGSGVDEQFF.

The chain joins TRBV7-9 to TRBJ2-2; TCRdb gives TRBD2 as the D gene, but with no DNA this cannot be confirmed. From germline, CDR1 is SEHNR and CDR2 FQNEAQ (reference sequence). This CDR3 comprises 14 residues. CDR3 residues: CASSFAGSTGELFF.

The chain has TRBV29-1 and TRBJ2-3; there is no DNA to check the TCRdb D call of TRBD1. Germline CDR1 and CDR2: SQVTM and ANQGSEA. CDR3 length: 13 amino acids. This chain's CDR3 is CSVTGGSGDTQYF.

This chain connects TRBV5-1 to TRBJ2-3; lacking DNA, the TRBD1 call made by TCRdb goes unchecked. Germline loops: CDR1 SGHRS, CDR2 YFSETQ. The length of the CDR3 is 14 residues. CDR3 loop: CASSKDRVGDTQYF.

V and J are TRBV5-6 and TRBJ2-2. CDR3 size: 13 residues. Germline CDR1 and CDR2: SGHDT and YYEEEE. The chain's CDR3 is CASSFVHAGELFF. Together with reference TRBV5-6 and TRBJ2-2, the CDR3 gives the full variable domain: DAGVTQSPTHLIKTRGQQVTLRCSPKSGHDTVSWYQQALGQGPQFIFQYYEEEERQRGNFPDRFSGHQFPNYSSELNVNALLLGDSALYLCASSFVHAGELFFGEGSRLTVL.

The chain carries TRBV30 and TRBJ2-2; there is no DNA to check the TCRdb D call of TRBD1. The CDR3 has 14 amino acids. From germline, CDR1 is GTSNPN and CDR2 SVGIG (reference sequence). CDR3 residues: CAWAGQLNTGELFF.

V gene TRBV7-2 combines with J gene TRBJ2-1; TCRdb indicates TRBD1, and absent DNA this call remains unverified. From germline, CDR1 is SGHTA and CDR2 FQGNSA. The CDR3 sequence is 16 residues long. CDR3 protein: CASSSYQGNAYNEQFF.

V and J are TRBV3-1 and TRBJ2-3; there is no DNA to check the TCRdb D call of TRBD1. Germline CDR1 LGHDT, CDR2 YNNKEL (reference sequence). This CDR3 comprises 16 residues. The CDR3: CASNLGGGRGWDTQYF.

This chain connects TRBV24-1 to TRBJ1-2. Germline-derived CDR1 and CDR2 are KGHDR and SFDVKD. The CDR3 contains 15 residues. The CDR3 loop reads CATSDKADPNYGYTF.

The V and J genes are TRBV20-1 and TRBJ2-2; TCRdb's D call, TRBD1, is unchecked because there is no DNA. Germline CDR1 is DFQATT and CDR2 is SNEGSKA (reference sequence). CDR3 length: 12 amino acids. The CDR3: CSANRVDGELFF.

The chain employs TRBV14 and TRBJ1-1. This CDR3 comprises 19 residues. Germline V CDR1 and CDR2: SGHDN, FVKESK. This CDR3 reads CASSQEGIGLRHLNTEAFF.

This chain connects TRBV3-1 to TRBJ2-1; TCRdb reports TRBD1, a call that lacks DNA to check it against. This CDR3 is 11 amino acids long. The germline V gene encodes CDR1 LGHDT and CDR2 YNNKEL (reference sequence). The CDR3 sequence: CASSQEGSRFF.

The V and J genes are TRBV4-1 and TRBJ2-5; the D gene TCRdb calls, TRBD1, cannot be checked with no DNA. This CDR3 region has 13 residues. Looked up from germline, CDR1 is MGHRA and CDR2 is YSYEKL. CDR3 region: CASAFTGEETQYF.

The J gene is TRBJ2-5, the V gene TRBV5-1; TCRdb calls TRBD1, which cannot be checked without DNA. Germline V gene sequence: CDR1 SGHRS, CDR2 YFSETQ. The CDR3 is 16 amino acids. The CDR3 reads CASSLQGTASQETQYF. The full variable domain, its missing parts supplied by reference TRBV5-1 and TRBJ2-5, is KAGVTQTPRYLIKTRGQQVTLSCSPISGHRSVSWYQQTPGQGLQFLFEYFSETQRNKGNFPGRFSGRQFSNSRSEMNVSTLELGDSALYLCASSLQGTASQETQYFGPGTRLLVL.